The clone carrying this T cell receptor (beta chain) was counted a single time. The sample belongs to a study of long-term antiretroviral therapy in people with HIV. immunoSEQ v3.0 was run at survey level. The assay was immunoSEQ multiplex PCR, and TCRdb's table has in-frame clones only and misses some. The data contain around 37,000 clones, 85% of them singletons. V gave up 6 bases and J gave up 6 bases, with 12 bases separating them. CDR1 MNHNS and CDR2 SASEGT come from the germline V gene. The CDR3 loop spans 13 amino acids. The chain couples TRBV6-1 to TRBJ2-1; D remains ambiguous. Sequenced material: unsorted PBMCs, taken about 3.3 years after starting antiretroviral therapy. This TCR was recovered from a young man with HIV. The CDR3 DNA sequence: TGTGCCAGCAGGTCCCCAGGCCTCAATGAGCAGTTCTTC. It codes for CASRSPGLNEQFF.